This entry is about one T cell receptor (beta chain). The sample originates from a study of blood T cell repertoires in COVID-19. The data were produced by immunoSEQ multiplex PCR, yet TCRdb's version contains in-frame clones alone and is incomplete. The table records 240,000 or so clones, roughly 76% of them present only once. The ends were cut back, 3 bases at V and 6 bases at J, with 14 bases in the middle. Germline-derived CDR1 and CDR2 are SEHNR and FQNEAQ (reference sequence). This CDR3 comprises 14 residues. The chain carries TRBV7-9 and TRBJ1-1, with D tentatively TRBD1 (5 bases). The sequence derives from a woman of 80 years or more with COVID-19, enrolled during active disease. Sequencing input: peripheral blood. The CDR3, as DNA: TGTGCCAGCAGCTTTCTGGCCTGGGGCGCTGAAGCTTTCTTT. Amino acid sequence: CASSFLAWGAEAFF.